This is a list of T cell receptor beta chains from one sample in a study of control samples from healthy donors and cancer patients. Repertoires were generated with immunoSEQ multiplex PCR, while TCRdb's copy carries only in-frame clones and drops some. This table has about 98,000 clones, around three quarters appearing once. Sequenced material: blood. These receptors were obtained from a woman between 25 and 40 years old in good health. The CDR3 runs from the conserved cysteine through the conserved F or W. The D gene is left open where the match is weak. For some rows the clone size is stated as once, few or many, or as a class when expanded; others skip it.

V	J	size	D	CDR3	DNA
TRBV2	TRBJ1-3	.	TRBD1	CASSEGQGASGNTIYF	TGTGCCAGCAGTGAAGGCCAGGGGGCCTCTGGAAACACCATATATTTT
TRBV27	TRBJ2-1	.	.	CASSSGSSYNEQFF	TGTGCCAGCAGTTCCGGCAGCTCCTACAATGAGCAGTTCTTC
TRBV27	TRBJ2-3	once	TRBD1	CARHRGDTQYF	TGTGCCAGGCACAGGGGAGATACGCAGTATTTT
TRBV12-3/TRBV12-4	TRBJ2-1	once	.	CASTSDTNEQFF	TGTGCCAGCACCTCCGACACCAATGAGCAGTTCTTC
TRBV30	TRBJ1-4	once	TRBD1	CAWNRGGEKLFF	TGTGCCTGGAACAGGGGGGGGGAAAAACTGTTTTTT
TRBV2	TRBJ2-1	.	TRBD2	CASRPRGLAGSSSYNEQFF	TGTGCCAGCAGACCCCGTGGACTAGCGGGGAGCAGCTCCTACAATGAGCAGTTCTTC
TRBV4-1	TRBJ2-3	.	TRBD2	CASSRPSGGTDTQYF	TGCGCCAGCAGCCGGCCTAGCGGGGGCACAGATACGCAGTATTTT
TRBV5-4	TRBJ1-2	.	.	CASSLARQGRVGYTF	TGTGCCAGCAGCTTGGCCAGGCAGGGGAGGGTGGGCTACACCTTC
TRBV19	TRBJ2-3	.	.	CASSIGLQGLTDTQYF	TGTGCCAGTAGTATCGGACTCCAGGGACTCACAGATACGCAGTATTTT
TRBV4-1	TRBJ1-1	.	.	CASSQDKSVPNTEAFF	TGCGCCAGCAGCCAAGATAAATCCGTCCCGAACACTGAAGCTTTCTTT
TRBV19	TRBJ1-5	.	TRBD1	CASSMDVGLGTGGFRQPQHF	TGTGCCAGTAGTATGGACGTTGGTCTGGGGACAGGGGGCTTCAGGCAGCCCCAGCATTTT
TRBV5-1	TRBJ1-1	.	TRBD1	CASSSGQGFEAFF	TGCGCCAGCAGCTCGGGACAGGGGTTTGAAGCTTTCTTT
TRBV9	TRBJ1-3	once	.	CASSPPGISGNTIYF	TGTGCCAGCAGCCCCCCGGGGATCTCTGGAAACACCATATATTTT
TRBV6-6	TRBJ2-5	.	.	CASSYYSGSRETQYF	TGTGCCAGCAGTTACTATTCCGGTAGTCGAGAGACCCAGTACTTC
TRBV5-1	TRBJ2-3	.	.	CASSLSSDTQYF	TGCGCCAGCAGCTTGTCGAGCGATACGCAGTATTTT
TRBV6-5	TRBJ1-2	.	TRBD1	CASRRGQENYGYTF	TGTGCCAGCAGAAGAGGACAGGAGAACTATGGCTACACCTTC
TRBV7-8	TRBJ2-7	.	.	CASSPFAGHIYEQYF	TGTGCCAGCAGCCCTTTCGCGGGACACATCTACGAGCAGTACTTC